The clone carrying this T cell receptor beta chain was found many times. Its antigen is unknown. The CDR3 has 11 residues. Per germline, CDR1 MNHEY and CDR2 SVGAGI. The V end was cut by 6 bases, the J end by 7 bases, with 10 bases between. The data belong to a study of T-cell reconstitution after alpha-beta-depleted transplantation in children. Study outcomes and limitations: For some patients, TCRbeta diversity was high at day 60 because of recipient T cells and thymic progenitors that survived. Expanded graft clones numbering several hundred reportedly gave rise to alpha-beta T cells about two months after transplant. Once a year had passed after transplant, T-cell counts and diversity came mostly from newly produced T cells.

Unique molecular identifiers were used in preparing the TCRbeta library. One entry per CDR3 protein results from TCRdb running MiXCR on the PCR reads. Counted here are approximately 300,000 distinct CDR3 sequences, about 9.5% occurring once; the ten biggest clones make up around 7.5%. The receptor comes from a boy under three years old with acute myeloid leukemia, due to receive a stem cell transplant. This specimen consisted of PBMCs, obtained before TCRalphabeta/CD19-depleted stem cell transplant. The chain carries TRBV6-5 and TRBJ2-7; D may be TRBD2 (5 bases). In DNA form, the CDR3 reads TGTGCCAGCAGCAATTGGAGGGAGCAGTACTTC. This sequence encodes CASSNWREQYF.